This passage covers 16 T cell receptor beta chains from one sample sequenced in a study of blood T cell repertoires in COVID-19. TCRdb's table, derived via immunoSEQ multiplex PCR, lists solely in-frame clones and lacks some. The table has a few hundred thousand clones, approximately 83% seen once. The sequencing input was peripheral blood. The receptors derive from a woman aged 30 to 39 who had recovered from COVID-19.

The chain employs TRBV6-4 and TRBJ2-3; TRBD2 agrees at 7 bases. The V and J ends lost 4 bases and 0 bases, in that order; junction bases with no gene match: 1. This CDR3 is 14 amino acids long. CDR1 and CDR2 from the germline V gene are MRHNA and SNTAGT. CDR3 DNA: TGTGCCAGCAGTGGAGCGGGGAGCACAGATACGCAGTATTTT. Residues: CASSGAGSTDTQYF.

V is TRBV13 and J is TRBJ1-1, with 9 bases matching TRBD1. Trimming took 5 bases from V and 10 from J; bases not matched to a gene: 8. The CDR3 runs 13 residues. Germline V gene lookup returns CDR1 PRHDT and CDR2 FYEKMQ (reference sequence). The CDR3 coding sequence is TGTGCCAGCAGCGCCGGACAGGGGAGTGGAGCTTTCTTT. Protein: CASSAGQGSGAFF.

The genes are TRBV30 and TRBJ2-4; 12 bases are shared with TRBD2. The CDR3 length is 14 residues. Germline assignment: CDR1 GTSNPN and CDR2 SVGIG (reference sequence). Trimming removed 7 bases from V and 10 bases from J; junction bases left unmatched: 11. The CDR3 DNA follows: TGTGCCTCCCCGGGACTAGCGGGTCGGGATATTCAGTACTTC. Translation gives CASPGLAGRDIQYF.

This chain connects TRBV7-3 to TRBJ1-6; 8 bases are shared with TRBD1. Germline V gives CDR1 SGHTA, CDR2 FQGTGA. With V trimmed by 5 bases and J by 6 bases, 3 bases remained unmatched. The CDR3 has 14 residues. CDR3 sequence reads: CASSPTGVNSPLHF. The CDR3, as DNA: TGTGCCAGCAGCCCGACAGGGGTTAATTCACCCCTCCACTTT.

The gene calls are TRBV30 and TRBJ1-1; D gene unclear. The germline V gene encodes CDR1 GTSNPN and CDR2 SVGIG (reference sequence). The CDR3 length is 14 residues. Trimming took off 4 bases at V and 1 base at J, with 13 bases between the two ends. CDR3: CAWTRDGKNTEAFF. DNA of the CDR3: TGTGCCTGGACTCGCGACGGGAAGAACACTGAAGCTTTCTTT.

This rearrangement joins TRBV28 to TRBJ2-5; D is possibly TRBD1 (5 bases). Trimming stripped 1 base from V and 5 bases from J, with 20 bases between. Germline-derived CDR1 and CDR2 are MDHEN and SYDVKM. The CDR3 totals 17 residues. CDR3 nucleotide sequence: TGTGCCAGCAGTTTATTCCAGAAGGTTGAGGCAGGGGAGACCCAGTACTTC. Translating it yields CASSLFQKVEAGETQYF.

This clone was detected only a few times. V is TRBV28 and J is TRBJ1-5; 8 positions agree with TRBD1. Germline lookup yields CDR1 MDHEN and CDR2 SYDVKM. The CDR3 has 13 residues. The trim removed 11 bases at V and 1 base at J, leaving 4 bases unmatched. CDR3 DNA: TGTGCCTTACAGGGGGGGAGCAATCAGCCCCAGCATTTT. Amino acid sequence: CALQGGSNQPQHF.

Only one count was recorded for this clone. The chain links TRBV10-2 to TRBJ2-1; 8 nucleotides agree with TRBD1. There are 12 residues in the CDR3. Germline V lookup: CDR1 WSHSY, CDR2 SAAADI. With V trimmed by 5 bases and J by 9 bases, 3 bases remained unmatched. This CDR3 reads CASSTGGSEQFF. CDR3 bases: TGCGCCAGCAGTACAGGGGGAAGTGAGCAGTTCTTC.

The chain joins TRBV18 to TRBJ2-3; TRBD2 might be the D (6 bases). CDR1 is KGHSH, CDR2 LQKENI, per germline. The CDR3 is 17 amino acids. V was trimmed by 4 bases and J by 0 bases, leaving 17 bases between them. The CDR3 spells CASSQVRDSLSTDTQYF. The CDR3 bases are TGTGCCAGCTCACAAGTAAGGGACTCCCTAAGCACAGATACGCAGTATTTT.

The chain links TRBV12-3 or TRBV12-4 to TRBJ2-1; D gene uncertain. Trimming stripped 5 bases from V and 9 bases from J, with 11 bases between. CDR3 length equals 12 residues. The CDR3 DNA sequence: TGTGCCAGCAGTGTCGGCGGAGCTGAGCAGTTCTTC. Translation gives CASSVGGAEQFF.

The chain uses TRBV27 and TRBJ1-1; D perhaps matches TRBD1 (5 bases). This CDR3 has 14 residues. Deletions cut 5 bases from V and 0 bases from J, with 10 bases between. In germline, CDR1 is MNHEY, CDR2 SMNVEV (reference sequence). The CDR3 spells CASSGSGMNTEAFF. DNA for the CDR3: TGTGCCAGCAGTGGTTCAGGGATGAACACTGAAGCTTTCTTT.

This chain links TRBV12-5 with TRBJ2-3; 12 bases are a match to TRBD2. Looked up from germline, CDR1 is LGHNT and CDR2 is FRNRAP. With V trimmed by 10 bases and J by 10 bases, 18 bases remained unmatched. The CDR3 extends over 16 amino acids. Here the CDR3 reads CATTQAPLAGGAPQYF. CDR3 in DNA: TGTGCTACCACCCAAGCCCCTCTAGCGGGAGGGGCCCCGCAGTATTTT.

The chain is built from TRBV27 and TRBJ2-7, with D unresolved. The CDR3 is 14 amino acids. V was cut by 7 bases and J by 3 bases, with 16 bases left in between. Germline CDR1 and CDR2: MNHEY and SMNVEV (reference sequence). The CDR3 nucleotides are TGTGCCAGCATGAAGGCCGGAGCCCACTACGAGCAGTACTTC. It yields the protein CASMKAGAHYEQYF.

V is TRBV19 and J is TRBJ2-2; 7 bases map to TRBD1. The germline CDR1 and CDR2 sequences are LNHDA and SQIVND (reference sequence). V was clipped by 9 bases and J by 7 bases; unmatched bases: 5. This CDR3 is built from 12 residues. CDR3: CASKYRGGELFF. CDR3 DNA sequence: TGTGCCAGCAAATACAGGGGCGGGGAGCTGTTTTTT.

This clone was counted between two and nine times. CDR3 amino acids: CASSFWTGAAGNTIYF. In DNA, the CDR3 is TGTGCCAGCAGTTTCTGGACAGGGGCGGCTGGAAACACCATATATTTT. The rearrangement links TRBV28 to TRBJ1-3; TRBD1 agrees at 9 bases. CDR1 and CDR2 from the germline V gene are MDHEN and SYDVKM. J gave up 2 bases and V 3 bases, and 5 bases lay outside the gene matches. CDR3 size: 16 residues.

The chain carries TRBV3-1 (or the pseudogene TRBV3-2) and TRBJ2-1; tentatively, D is TRBD2 (5 bases). The V and J ends lost 4 bases and 3 bases respectively, with 13 bases between them. This CDR3 region has 15 residues. CDR1 is LGHDT, CDR2 YNNKEL, per germline (reference sequence). The CDR3 nucleotides read TGTGCCAGCAGCCGAAGAAGCGGCGGCTACAATGAGCAGTTCTTC. It codes for CASSRRSGGYNEQFF.